This T cell receptor beta chain emerged from a study of blood T cell repertoires in COVID-19. Study background: Whether acute or convalescent, the COVID-19 samples came from the United States, Italy and Spain.

Germline V gene sequence: CDR1 LGHNT, CDR2 FRNRAP. The CDR3 is 15 residues long. The V and J ends lost 4 bases and 6 bases, in that order; junction bases with no gene match: 11. Sequenced by immunoSEQ multiplex PCR; TCRdb stores in-frame clones only, minus some. The table shows 250,000 to 300,000 clones, with under 90% occurring only once. Clinical history as reported by participants underpinned cohort assignment. V usage is TRBV12-5 and J usage is TRBJ1-1, with 7 bases fitting TRBD1. The sequence derives from a middle-aged woman who had recovered from COVID-19. Sequencing input: PBMCs or T cells enriched from blood (not recorded which). This chain's CDR3 is CASGSTGQSRAEAFF. As DNA, the CDR3 is TGTGCTAGTGGTTCGACGGGACAGTCGAGGGCTGAAGCTTTCTTT. Together with reference TRBV12-5 and TRBJ1-1, the CDR3 gives the full variable domain: DARVTQTPRHKVTEMGQEVTMRCQPILGHNTVFWYRQTMMQGLELLAYFRNRAPLDDSGMPKDRFSAEMPDATLATLKIQPSEPRDSAVYFCASGSTGQSRAEAFFGQGTRLTVV.